This is a list of T cell receptor beta chains from one sample in a study of cytomegalovirus exposure and HLA in healthy donors. Assay used: immunoSEQ multiplex PCR; TCRdb lists only in-frame clones, some missing. This table holds fewer than 200,000 clones, roughly 86% found once. The specimen was PBMCs. The receptor set was obtained from a woman younger than 30 in good health and CMV-seropositive. The conserved cysteine and the conserved F or W are not part of the CDR3 here. The order of the fields is V gene, CDR3 protein.

v_call: TRBV10-3
cdr3_aa: AMASGTPNEQF

v_call: TRBV2
cdr3_aa: ASSEGSSGRDEQF

v_call: TRBV9
cdr3_aa: ASSVEGVGGYT

v_call: TRBV2
cdr3_aa: ASIEREKLF

v_call: TRBV7-9
cdr3_aa: ASSFDRGPDTQY

v_call: TRBV10-3
cdr3_aa: AISESGVDNEQF

v_call: TRBV14
cdr3_aa: ASSQDTGANVLT

v_call: TRBV7-6
cdr3_aa: ASSVERARDTQY

v_call: TRBV19
cdr3_aa: ASSKGGRQGEAEAF

v_call: TRBV2
cdr3_aa: ASSGPGRGGNEQF

v_call: TRBV6-6
cdr3_aa: ASSYSRDNEQF